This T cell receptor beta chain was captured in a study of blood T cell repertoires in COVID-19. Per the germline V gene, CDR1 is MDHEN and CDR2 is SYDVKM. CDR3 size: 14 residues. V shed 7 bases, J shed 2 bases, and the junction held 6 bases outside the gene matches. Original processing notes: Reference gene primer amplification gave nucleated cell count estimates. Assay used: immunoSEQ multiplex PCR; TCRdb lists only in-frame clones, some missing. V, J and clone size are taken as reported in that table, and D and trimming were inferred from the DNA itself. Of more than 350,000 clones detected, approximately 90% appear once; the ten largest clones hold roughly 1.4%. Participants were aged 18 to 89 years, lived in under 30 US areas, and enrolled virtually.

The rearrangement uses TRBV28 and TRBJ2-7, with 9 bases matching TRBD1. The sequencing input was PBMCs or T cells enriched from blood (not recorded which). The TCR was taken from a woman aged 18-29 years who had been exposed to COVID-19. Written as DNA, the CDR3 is TGTGCCAGCACTGCCCGGACAGGGGCCTACGAGCAGTACTTC. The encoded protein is CASTARTGAYEQYF.